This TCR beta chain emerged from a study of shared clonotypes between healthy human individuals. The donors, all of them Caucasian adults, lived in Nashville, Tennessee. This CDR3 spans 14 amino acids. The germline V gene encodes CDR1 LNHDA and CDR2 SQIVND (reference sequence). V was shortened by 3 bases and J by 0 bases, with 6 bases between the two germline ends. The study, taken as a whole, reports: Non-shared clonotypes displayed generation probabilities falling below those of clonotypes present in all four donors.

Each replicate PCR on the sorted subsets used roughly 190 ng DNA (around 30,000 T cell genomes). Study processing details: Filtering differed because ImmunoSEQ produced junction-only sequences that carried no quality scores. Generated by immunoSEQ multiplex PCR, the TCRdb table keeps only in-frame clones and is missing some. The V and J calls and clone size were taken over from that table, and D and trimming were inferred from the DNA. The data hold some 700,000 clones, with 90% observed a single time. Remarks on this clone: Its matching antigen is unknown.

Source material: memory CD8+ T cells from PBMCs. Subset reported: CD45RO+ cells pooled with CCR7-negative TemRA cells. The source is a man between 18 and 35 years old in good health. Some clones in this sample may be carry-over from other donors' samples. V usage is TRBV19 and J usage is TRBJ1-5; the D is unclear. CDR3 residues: CASSIKYSNQPQHF. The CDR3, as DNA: TGTGCCAGTAGTATCAAGTATAGCAATCAGCCCCAGCATTTT.